Included here is one TCR beta chain sequence, with context. Its target is not known. This sample stems from a study of T cell responses to AZD1222 COVID-19 vaccine. Findings and caveats of the study: An increase in Spike-specific TCR breadth and depth was observed after two AZD1222 doses. Among the donors, most were white British and more were female, and clonal diversity was possibly underestimated. Across spike, vaccine-associated CD4 TCRs were found, dominant at 160-218 and 743-854. Unmutated variant regions are reportedly targeted by nearly half of spike-specific TCRs.

The CDR3 has 12 amino acids. Trimming left V 5 bases short and J 8 bases short, with 12 bases between. Germline-derived CDR1 and CDR2 are SEHNR and FQNEAQ (reference sequence). Only in-frame clones appear in the TCRdb table, and some are missing; sequencing was by immunoSEQ multiplex PCR. The table records about 94,000 clones, roughly 85% of them present only once. The rearrangement joins TRBV7-9 to TRBJ1-2; D ambiguous. This specimen consisted of peripheral blood, obtained 28 days after the second AZD1222 dose. The TCR sequence derives from an adult who received the AZD1222 COVID-19 vaccine. The CDR3 nucleotides are TGTGCCAGCAGCCCCTCCCCCGGCGGCTACACCTTC. This sequence encodes CASSPSPGGYTF.